This TCR beta chain was documented in a study of T cell changes during pregnancy in multiple sclerosis. Libraries were prepared by immunoSEQ multiplex PCR; TCRdb keeps only in-frame clonotypes and omits some of them. The repertoire includes approximately 60,000 clones, 80% to 95% of them detected once, and 2.3% sits in the top ten. The junction had 5 bases not matched to a gene; V was cut back by 1 base and J by 1 base. The CDR3 is 19 amino acids. The germline CDR1 and CDR2 sequences are SGHTA and FQGNSA. The receptor's source is a female donor with multiple sclerosis, enrolled in a pregnancy study. V gene TRBV7-2 combines with J gene TRBJ2-3; 16 bases are shared with TRBD2. Specimen: peripheral blood, collected in the first trimester of pregnancy. This chain's CDR3 is CASSLVGTSGRAGTDTQYF. CDR3 in DNA: TGTGCCAGCAGCTTAGTCGGGACTAGCGGGAGGGCGGGCACAGATACGCAGTATTTT. Full variable domain (outside the CDR3, taken from reference TRBV7-2 and TRBJ2-3): GAGVSQSPSNKVTEKGKDVELRCDPISGHTALYWYRQSLGQGLEFLIYFQGNSAPDKSGLPSDRFSAERTGGSVSTLTIQRTQQEDSAVYLCASSLVGTSGRAGTDTQYFGPGTRLTVL.